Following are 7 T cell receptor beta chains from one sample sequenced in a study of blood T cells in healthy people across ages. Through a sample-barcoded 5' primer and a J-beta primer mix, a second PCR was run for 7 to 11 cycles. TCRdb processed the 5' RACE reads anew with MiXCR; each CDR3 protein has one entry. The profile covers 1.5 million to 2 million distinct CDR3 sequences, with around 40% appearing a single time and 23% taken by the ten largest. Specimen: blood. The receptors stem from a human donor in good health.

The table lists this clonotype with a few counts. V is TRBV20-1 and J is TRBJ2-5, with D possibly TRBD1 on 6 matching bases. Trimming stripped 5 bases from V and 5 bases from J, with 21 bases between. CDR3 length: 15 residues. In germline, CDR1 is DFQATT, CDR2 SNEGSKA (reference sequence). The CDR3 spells CSAQRLQGSGETQYF. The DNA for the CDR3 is TGCAGTGCTCAACGCCTACAGGGATCGGGGGAGACCCAGTACTTC.

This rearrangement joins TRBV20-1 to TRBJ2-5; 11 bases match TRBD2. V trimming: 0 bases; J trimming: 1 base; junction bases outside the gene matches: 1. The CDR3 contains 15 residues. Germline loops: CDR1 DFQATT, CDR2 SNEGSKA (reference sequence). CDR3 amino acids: CSARDGTSGQETQYF. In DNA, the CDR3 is TGCAGTGCTAGAGACGGGACTAGCGGCCAAGAGACCCAGTACTTC.

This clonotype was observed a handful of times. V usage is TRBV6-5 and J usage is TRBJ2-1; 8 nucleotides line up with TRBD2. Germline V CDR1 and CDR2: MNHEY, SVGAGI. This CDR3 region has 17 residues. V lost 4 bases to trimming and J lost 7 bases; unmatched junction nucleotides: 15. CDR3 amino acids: CASSFVGGAGGRNEQFF. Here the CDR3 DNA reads TGTGCCAGCAGTTTTGTCGGGGGGGCGGGGGGTAGAAATGAGCAGTTCTTC.

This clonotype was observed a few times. The CDR3 is CASSLSFGTLSYNEQFF. The CDR3 region has the DNA TGTGCCAGCAGCTTAAGTTTTGGGACCCTATCATACAATGAGCAGTTCTTC. The chain couples TRBV7-2 to TRBJ2-1; D tentatively fits TRBD1 or TRBD2 (5 bases each). This CDR3 has 17 residues. Trimming shortened V by 2 bases and J by 4 bases, and 18 bases separated the two germline ends. Per the germline V gene, CDR1 is SGHTA and CDR2 is FQGNSA.

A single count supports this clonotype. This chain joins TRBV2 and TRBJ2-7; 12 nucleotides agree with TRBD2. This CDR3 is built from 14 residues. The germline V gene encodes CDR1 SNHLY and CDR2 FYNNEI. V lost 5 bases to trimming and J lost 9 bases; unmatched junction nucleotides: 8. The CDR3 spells CASSSSGGAFSQYF. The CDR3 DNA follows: TGTGCCAGCAGTTCTAGCGGGGGGGCTTTTTCGCAGTACTTC.

CDR3 residues: CASSPSTSFGDEQYF. In DNA, the CDR3 is TGTGCCAGCAGCCCATCCACTAGCTTCGGCGACGAGCAGTACTTC. The genes are TRBV9 and TRBJ2-5; D possibly corresponds to TRBD2 (6 bases). Near its end, the DNA agrees better with TRBJ2-7, so the J call may be wrong. The length of the CDR3 is 15 residues. Per the germline V gene, CDR1 is SGDLS and CDR2 is YYNGEE.

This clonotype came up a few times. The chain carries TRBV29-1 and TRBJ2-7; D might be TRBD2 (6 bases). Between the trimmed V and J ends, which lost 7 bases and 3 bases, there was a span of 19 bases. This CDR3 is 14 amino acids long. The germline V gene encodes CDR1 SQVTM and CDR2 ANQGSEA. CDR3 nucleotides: TGCAGCGCAATGTCGGGGGACCGGAGCTACGAGCAGTACTTC. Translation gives CSAMSGDRSYEQYF.